The text below deals with one TCR beta chain. TCRdb's copy holds only in-frame clones and misses some; the assay was immunoSEQ multiplex PCR. In the table there are about 230,000 clones, around nine tenths of which are singletons. These data come from a study of blood T cell repertoires in COVID-19. Study at large: T cells, B-cell-depleted T cells, or PBMCs provided the cDNA or gDNA that served as material.

The CDR3 covers 14 residues. V lost 2 bases to trimming and J lost 3 bases; unmatched junction nucleotides: 3. Germline loops: CDR1 SGHTA, CDR2 FQGTGA. Sequencing was carried out using PBMCs or T cells enriched from blood (not recorded which). J is TRBJ2-5 and V is TRBV7-3, with TRBD1 identical over 7 bases. The TCR was taken from a woman between 25 and 40 years old who had been exposed to COVID-19. The CDR3 region has the DNA TGTGCCAGCAGCTTACAAGGGGGCGAAGAGACCCAGTACTTC. Its protein product is CASSLQGGEETQYF. Using reference TRBV7-3 and TRBJ2-5 for the parts outside the CDR3, the full variable domain is GAGVSQTPSNKVTEKGKYVELRCDPISGHTALYWYRQSLGQGPEFLIYFQGTGAADDSGLPNDRFFAVRPEGSVSTLKIQRTERGDSAVYLCASSLQGGEETQYFGPGTRLLVL.